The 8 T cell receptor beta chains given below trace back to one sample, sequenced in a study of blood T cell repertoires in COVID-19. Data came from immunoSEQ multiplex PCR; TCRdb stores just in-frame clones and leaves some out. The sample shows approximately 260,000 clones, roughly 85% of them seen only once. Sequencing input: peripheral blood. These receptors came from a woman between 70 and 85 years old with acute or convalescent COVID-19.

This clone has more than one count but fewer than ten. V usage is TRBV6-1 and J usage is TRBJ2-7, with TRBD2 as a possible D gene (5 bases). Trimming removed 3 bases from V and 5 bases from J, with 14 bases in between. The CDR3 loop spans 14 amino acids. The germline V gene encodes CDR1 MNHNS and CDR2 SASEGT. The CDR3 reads CASSEGRTRDEQYF. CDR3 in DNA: TGTGCCAGCAGTGAGGGCCGGACTCGGGACGAGCAGTACTTC.

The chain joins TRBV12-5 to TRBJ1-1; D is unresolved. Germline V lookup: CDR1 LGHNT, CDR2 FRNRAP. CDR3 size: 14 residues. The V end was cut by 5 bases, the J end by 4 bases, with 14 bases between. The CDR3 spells CASGPLGGGTEAFF. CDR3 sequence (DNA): TGTGCTAGTGGTCCGTTGGGAGGAGGCACTGAAGCTTTCTTT.

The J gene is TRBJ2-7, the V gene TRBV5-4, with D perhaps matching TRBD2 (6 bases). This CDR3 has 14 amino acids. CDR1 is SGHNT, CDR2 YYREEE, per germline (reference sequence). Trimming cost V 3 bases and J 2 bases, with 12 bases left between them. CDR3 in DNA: TGTGCCAGCAGCTCTAAGACGGGAGCCTACGAGCAGTACTTC. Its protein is CASSSKTGAYEQYF. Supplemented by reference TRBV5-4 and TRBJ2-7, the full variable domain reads ETGVTQSPTHLIKTRGQQVTLRCSSQSGHNTVSWYQQALGQGPQFIFQYYREEENGRGNFPPRFSGLQFPNYSSELNVNALELDDSALYLCASSSKTGAYEQYFGPGTRLTVT.

CDR3 amino acids: CASRTTGAGGELFF. The CDR3 bases are TGTGCCAGTAGGACGACAGGGGCAGGCGGGGAGCTGTTTTTT. The gene calls are TRBV19 and TRBJ2-2; 8 bases align to TRBD1. Trimming cost V 6 bases and J 7 bases; bases outside gene matches: 7. Germline V gene lookup returns CDR1 LNHDA and CDR2 SQIVND (reference sequence). The length of the CDR3 is 14 residues.

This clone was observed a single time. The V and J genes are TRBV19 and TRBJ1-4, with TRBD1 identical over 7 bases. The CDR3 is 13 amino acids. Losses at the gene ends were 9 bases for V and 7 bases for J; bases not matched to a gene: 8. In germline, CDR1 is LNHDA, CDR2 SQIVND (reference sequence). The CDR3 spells CASRHPGGEKLFF. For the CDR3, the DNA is TGTGCCAGCCGCCACCCAGGGGGTGAAAAACTGTTTTTT. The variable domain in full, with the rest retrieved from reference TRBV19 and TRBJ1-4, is DGGITQSPKYLFRKEGQNVTLSCEQNLNHDAMYWYRQDPGQGLRLIYYSQIVNDFQKGDIAEGYSVSREKKESFPLTVTSAQKNPTAFYLCASRHPGGEKLFFGSGTQLSVL.

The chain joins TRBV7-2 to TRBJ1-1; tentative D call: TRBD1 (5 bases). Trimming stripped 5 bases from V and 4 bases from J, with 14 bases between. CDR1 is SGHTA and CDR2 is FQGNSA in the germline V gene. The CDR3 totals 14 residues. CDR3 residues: CASSTLGGGTEAFF. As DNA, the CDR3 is TGTGCCAGCAGCACCCTCGGGGGGGGCACTGAAGCTTTCTTT.

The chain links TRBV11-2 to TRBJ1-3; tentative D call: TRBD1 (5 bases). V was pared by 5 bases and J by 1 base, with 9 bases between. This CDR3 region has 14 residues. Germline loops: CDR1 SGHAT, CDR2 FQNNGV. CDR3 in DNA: TGTGCCAGCAGCATAGCAGGGTCTGGAAACACCATATATTTT. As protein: CASSIAGSGNTIYF. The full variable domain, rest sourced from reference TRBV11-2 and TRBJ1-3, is EAGVAQSPRYKIIEKRQSVAFWCNPISGHATLYWYQQILGQGPKLLIQFQNNGVVDDSQLPKDRFSAERLKGVDSTLKIQPAKLEDSAVYLCASSIAGSGNTIYFGEGSWLTVV.

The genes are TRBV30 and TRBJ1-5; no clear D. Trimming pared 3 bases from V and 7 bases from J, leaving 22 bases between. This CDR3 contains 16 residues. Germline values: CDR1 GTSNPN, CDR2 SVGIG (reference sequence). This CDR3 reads CAWRPNRVPSPQPQHF. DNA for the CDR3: TGTGCCTGGAGACCAAACCGGGTCCCCTCGCCCCAGCCCCAGCATTTT.